This TCR beta chain was sequenced during a study of cytomegalovirus exposure and HLA in healthy donors. The study's findings and limits: Productive rates of about 87% or about 30% were seen for most TCR beta V segments in an earlier analysis. Later analysis placed DRB1 highest and HLA-C lowest in TCR association rates, which differed by HLA locus. When analyzed later, a missense DCLRE1C variant was found to be linked to TCR beta V- and J-gene trimming. An ancestry cluster, one associated with Asian ancestry, reportedly showed fewer N-insertions than the approximately 670-donor mean in a later analysis.

Trimming removed 8 bases from V and 1 base from J; junction bases left unmatched: 4. CDR3 length: 13 residues. Per the germline V gene, CDR1 is MNHEY and CDR2 is SMNVEV (reference sequence). In regard to this clone: The target antigen is unknown.

The PCR made use of 60 Vbeta and 13 Jbeta primers. Sequenced by immunoSEQ multiplex PCR; TCRdb stores in-frame clones only, minus some. The table records 150,000 to 180,000 clones, about 80% of them present only once. This rearrangement joins TRBV27 to TRBJ1-1; 7 bases align to TRBD1. The specimen sequenced was PBMCs. The clonotype was recovered from a young man in good health and CMV-seropositive. The CDR3 protein is CASRGQANTEAFF. CDR3 sequence (DNA): TGTGCCAGCCGTGGACAGGCGAACACTGAAGCTTTCTTT.